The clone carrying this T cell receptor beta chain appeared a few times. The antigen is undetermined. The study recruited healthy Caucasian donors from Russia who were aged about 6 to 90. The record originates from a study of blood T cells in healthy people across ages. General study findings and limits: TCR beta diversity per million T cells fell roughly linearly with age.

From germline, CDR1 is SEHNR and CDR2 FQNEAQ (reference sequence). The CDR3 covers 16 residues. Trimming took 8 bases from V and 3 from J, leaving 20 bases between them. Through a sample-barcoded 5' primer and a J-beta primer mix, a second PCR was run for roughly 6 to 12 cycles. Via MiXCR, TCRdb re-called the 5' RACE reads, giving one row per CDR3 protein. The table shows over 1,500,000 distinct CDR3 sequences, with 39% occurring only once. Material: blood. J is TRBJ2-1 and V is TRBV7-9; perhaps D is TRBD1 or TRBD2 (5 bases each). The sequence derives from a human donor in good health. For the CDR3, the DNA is TGTGCCAGCGAGGATCCGGGGACGCACCACTACAATGAGCAGTTCTTC. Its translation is CASEDPGTHHYNEQFF.